The 20 T cell receptor beta chains below all came from one sample that was sequenced in a study of Graves' ophthalmopathy and Graves' hyperthyroidism (dated by TCRdb to 2017 to 2018). The reads were generated on an Illumina HiSeq 2000. For repertoire sequencing, the TCR beta CDR3 regions were amplified from RNA transcripts. The first round was an RT-PCR using HTBI primers with the Qiagen OneStep RT-PCR kit, and this first round was followed by a second-round multiplex PCR, then size selection and purification. TCRdb reanalyzed the raw reads on its own, using fastp at Q25 for trimming and MiXCR for clone calling, and kept in-frame beta chains. When rows share a CDR3 protein, they turn into one entry using the most common DNA and genes. The sample contains 650,000 to 900,000 distinct CDR3 sequences, about 44% of them found a single time. 35% to 55% of the sample is held by the ten biggest clonotypes.

The specimen sequenced was peripheral blood. These receptors came from an adult man with Graves' ophthalmopathy.

Note on this clonotype: One end of the junction is discordant with germline, which a read error may explain. The chain employs TRBV10-2 and TRBJ2-5; D perhaps matches TRBD2 (6 bases). Germline-derived CDR1 and CDR2 are WSHSY and SAAADI. The CDR3 sequence is 15 residues long. The CDR3: CASSQPIGGQETQYF. The CDR3, as DNA: TGTGCCAGCAGCCAACCGATCGGGGGTCAAGAGACCCAGTACTTC.

V is TRBV20-1 and J is TRBJ1-5; 8 positions match TRBD1. CDR3 length: 14 amino acids. The V gene end was trimmed by 2 bases and the J gene end by 5 bases; junction bases not matched to a gene: 5. Germline CDR1 reads DFQATT; CDR2 reads SNEGSKA (reference sequence). The CDR3 spells CSARRTGWDQPQHF. The DNA of the CDR3 is TGCAGTGCTAGAAGGACAGGGTGGGATCAGCCCCAGCATTTT.

This clonotype has only a few counts. The gene calls are TRBV5-6 and TRBJ2-7, with TRBD1 identical over 7 bases. CDR1 is SGHDT and CDR2 is YYEEEE in the germline V gene. The V and J ends lost 4 bases and 7 bases, in that order; junction bases with no gene match: 5. This CDR3 has 12 amino acids. The CDR3 DNA reads TGTGCCAGCAGCGACGACAGGGTTGAGCAGTACTTC. Translated, it gives CASSDDRVEQYF.

This clonotype was seen ten or more times. The V and J genes are TRBV7-8 and TRBJ2-7; TRBD1 is a possible D gene (5 bases). V lost 1 base and J 2 bases, leaving 15 bases between the germline ends. The CDR3 length is 16 residues. Germline V gene sequence: CDR1 SGHVS, CDR2 FQNEAQ. The DNA of the CDR3 is TGTGCCAGCAGCTTAGGGGGCCACGCCGCAGCCTACGAGCAGTACTTC. Amino acids: CASSLGGHAAAYEQYF.

This clonotype is a singleton in its sample. CDR3 DNA: TGCAGTGCGCACCTTGGGGAAAAACTGTTTTTT. Amino acids: CSAHLGEKLFF. V and J are TRBV20-1 and TRBJ1-4; D not certain. V was pared by 6 bases and J by 8 bases, with 10 bases between. The CDR3 spans 11 residues. CDR1 DFQATT and CDR2 SNEGSKA come from the germline V gene (reference sequence).

There are a few counts of this clonotype. V usage is TRBV20-1 and J usage is TRBJ1-4, with D unresolved. Germline V CDR1 and CDR2: DFQATT, SNEGSKA (reference sequence). Trimming pared 5 bases from V and 0 bases from J, leaving 13 bases between. The CDR3 spans 15 residues. CDR3 sequence: CSARPEAATNEKLFF. CDR3 DNA sequence: TGCAGTGCTCGCCCGGAAGCCGCAACTAATGAAAAACTGTTTTTT.

V is TRBV20-1 and J is TRBJ2-2, with a tentative D call TRBD1 (8 bases). Germline values: CDR1 DFQATT, CDR2 SNEGSKA (reference sequence). The CDR3 spans 15 residues. The V end was cut by 6 bases, the J end by 6 bases, with 20 bases between. CDR3 residues: CSARQQGGKAGELFF. DNA of the CDR3: TGCAGTGCCCGACAACAGGGGGGGAAGGCCGGGGAGCTGTTTTTT.

This clonotype has a count of ten or more. J is TRBJ1-1 and V is TRBV29-1; D call uncertain. This CDR3 contains 12 residues. Germline V gives CDR1 SQVTM, CDR2 ANQGSEA. Trimming cost V 6 bases and J 1 base, with 9 bases left between them. In nucleotides, the CDR3 is TGCAGCGTATCAAAAACGAACACTGAAGCTTTCTTT. It yields the protein CSVSKTNTEAFF.

This clonotype was detected ten times or more. The rearrangement joins TRBV10-3 to TRBJ2-2, with 7 bases aligning to TRBD1. V was pared by 6 bases and J by 5 bases, with 6 bases of the junction left unmatched. Germline V gene lookup returns CDR1 ENHRY and CDR2 SYGVKD. This CDR3 spans 14 amino acids. CDR3 nucleotides: TGTGCCATCAGAAACAGGGGAGAGACCGGGGAGCTGTTTTTT. Protein: CAIRNRGETGELFF.

This chain connects TRBV29-1 to TRBJ1-6; 8 bases map to TRBD1. This CDR3 has 12 amino acids. The germline V gene has CDR1 SQVTM and CDR2 ANQGSEA. CDR3 nucleotides: TGCAGTGCGACAGGGGAGGGTCAGCCCCTCCACTTT. Amino acids: CSATGEGQPLHF. Variable domain in full (rest from reference TRBV29-1 and TRBJ1-6): SAVISQKPSRDICQRGTSLTIQCQVDSQVTMMFWYRQQPGQSLTLIATANQGSEATYESGFVIDKFPISRPNLTFSTLTVSNMSPEDSSIYLCSATGEGQPLHFGNGTRLTVT.

This clonotype was seen once. The genes are TRBV7-9 and TRBJ1-6; TRBD1 might be the D (5 bases). Trimming cost V 5 bases and J 14 bases, with 13 bases left between them. This CDR3 region has 12 residues. Germline-derived CDR1 and CDR2 are SEHNR and FQNEAQ (reference sequence). This chain's CDR3 is CASSPRGGALHF. CDR3 nucleotide sequence: TGTGCCAGCAGCCCCCGGGGGGGGGCCCTCCACTTT.

On this clonotype itself: This CDR3 is missing its conserved last phenylalanine or tryptophan, likely due to a read error. The DNA is left out, because the CDR3 cannot be placed on it with certainty; the CDR3 is given as TCRdb lists it. CDR3 sequence: CASSDTGG. The J gene is TRBJ1-4, the V gene TRBV2; the table assigns TRBD1, which was not confirmed against the DNA. Per the germline V gene, CDR1 is SNHLY and CDR2 is FYNNEI. Both ends counted, the CDR3 spans 8 residues.

The rearrangement uses TRBV20-1 and TRBJ2-5; the match to TRBD1 covers 12 bases. After removal of 6 bases from V and 5 bases from J, the junction contained 16 bases not matched to a gene. The germline CDR1 and CDR2 sequences are DFQATT and SNEGSKA (reference sequence). There are 17 residues in the CDR3. CDR3: CSARTGWDRGRWETQYF. CDR3 bases: TGCAGTGCAAGGACAGGGTGGGACAGGGGGCGATGGGAGACCCAGTACTTC.

This clonotype was seen many times. The chain links TRBV2 to TRBJ1-2, with D unclear. V lost 8 bases and J lost 5, with 12 bases in between. The CDR3 length is 12 residues. Per germline, CDR1 SNHLY and CDR2 FYNNEI. CDR3 loop: CASVLAGYGYTF. In DNA, the CDR3 is TGTGCCAGCGTACTCGCTGGTTATGGCTACACCTTC. The whole variable domain, filled in from reference TRBV2 and TRBJ1-2, reads EPEVTQTPSHQVTQMGQEVILRCVPISNHLYFYWYRQILGQKVEFLVSFYNNEISEKSEIFDDQFSVERPDGSNFTLKIRSTKLEDSAMYFCASVLAGYGYTFGSGTRLTVV.

Turning to this clonotype: A much more abundant neighbour one base away suggests this may be a read error. The chain carries TRBV10-2 and TRBJ1-6; D possibly corresponds to TRBD1 (6 bases). CDR1 and CDR2 (germline): WSHSY, SAAADI. CDR3 length: 15 residues. The CDR3 reads CASSVEQGRNSPLHF. CDR3 DNA: TGTGCCAGCAGCGTAGAGCAGGGGCGGAATTCACCCCTCCACTTT.

This sequence joins TRBV15 and TRBJ2-6; 7 bases line up with TRBD2. Per germline, CDR1 LNHNV and CDR2 YYDKDF (reference sequence). The V gene end was trimmed by 0 bases and the J gene end by 4 bases; junction bases not matched to a gene: 3. This CDR3 has 16 residues. The CDR3 loop reads CATSRDRGDGANVLTF. For the CDR3, the DNA is TGTGCCACCAGCAGAGATCGGGGGGACGGGGCCAACGTCCTGACTTTC.

This chain connects TRBV29-1 to TRBJ1-2; D might be TRBD1 (5 bases). The CDR3 contains 10 residues. Trimming left V 4 bases short and J 12 bases short, with 12 bases between. Germline loops: CDR1 SQVTM, CDR2 ANQGSEA. The CDR3 region is CSVVVGTNTF. DNA of the CDR3: TGCAGCGTTGTAGTGGGGACGAACACCTTC.

The genes are TRBV9 and TRBJ1-6; D remains unclear. Germline values: CDR1 SGDLS, CDR2 YYNGEE. V lost 4 bases and J lost 14, with 19 bases in between. The CDR3 sequence is 14 residues long. CDR3 region: CASSPRRERFALHF. CDR3 DNA: TGTGCCAGCAGCCCCCGCCGGGAGCGCTTCGCCCTCCACTTT.

A word on this clonotype: A much bigger clone sits one base away, suggesting this may be a read error. The chain combines TRBV19 with TRBJ1-1; 8 bases line up with TRBD1. CDR3 length: 14 amino acids. Germline V gives CDR1 LNHDA, CDR2 SQIVND (reference sequence). The CDR3 spells CASSTDRGWTEASF. For the CDR3, the DNA is TGTGCCAGCAGCACAGACAGGGGATGGACTGAAGCTTCCTTT. Filled out from reference TRBV19 and TRBJ1-1, the complete variable domain reads DGGITQSPKYLFRKEGQNVTLSCEQNLNHDAMYWYRQDPGQGLRLIYYSQIVNDFQKGDIAEGYSVSREKKESFPLTVTSAQKNPTAFYLCASSTDRGWTEASFGQGTRLTVV.

This clonotype was detected many times. V and J are TRBV10-3 and TRBJ1-2; the match to TRBD1 covers 9 bases. V trimming: 3 bases; J trimming: 7 bases; junction bases outside the gene matches: 6. This CDR3 contains 14 residues. Germline V gene sequence: CDR1 ENHRY, CDR2 SYGVKD. The CDR3 spells CAISDKDRGFGYTF. CDR3 DNA: TGTGCCATCAGTGATAAGGACAGGGGTTTTGGCTACACCTTC.